The entry below gives a single TCR beta chain sequence along with its context. Its target is unknown. Germline V gene lookup returns CDR1 SGHTA and CDR2 FQGNSA. The germline V and J ends were trimmed by 5 bases and 0 bases, with 19 bases remaining between them. This CDR3 is built from 18 residues. This specimen belongs to a study of T cell responses to AZD1222 COVID-19 vaccine. Study-wide results and caveats: Seropositive at baseline were only five or six AZD1222 recipients. Following two doses of AZD1222, Spike-specific TCR breadth and depth rose. It should be noted that donors were predominantly white British and more often female, and clonal diversity was possibly underestimated.

Only in-frame clones appear in the TCRdb table, and some are missing; sequencing was by immunoSEQ multiplex PCR. The table lists about 130,000 clones, 70% to 90% of them singletons. The source is an adult in good health. This sample comprised peripheral blood, obtained on day 0 of AZD1222 vaccination. V gene TRBV7-2 combines with J gene TRBJ2-2; no definite D call. CDR3 sequence: CASSGSIPGGSNTGELFF. CDR3 DNA: TGTGCCAGCAGCGGTTCAATCCCAGGTGGTTCGAACACCGGGGAGCTGTTTTTT.